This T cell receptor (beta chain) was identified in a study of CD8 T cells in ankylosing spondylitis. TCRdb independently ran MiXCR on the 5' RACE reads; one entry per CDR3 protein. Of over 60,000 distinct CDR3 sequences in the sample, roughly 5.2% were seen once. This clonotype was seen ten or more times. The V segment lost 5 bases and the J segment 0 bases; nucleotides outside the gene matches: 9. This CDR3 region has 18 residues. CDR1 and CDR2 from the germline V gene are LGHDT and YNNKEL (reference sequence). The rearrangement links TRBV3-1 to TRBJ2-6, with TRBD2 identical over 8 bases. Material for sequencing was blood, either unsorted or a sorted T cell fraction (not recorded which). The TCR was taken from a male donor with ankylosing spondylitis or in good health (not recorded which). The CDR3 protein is CASSARGGGSSGANVLTF. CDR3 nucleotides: TGTGCCAGCAGCGCCCGTGGCGGGGGGAGCTCTGGGGCCAACGTCCTGACTTTC.